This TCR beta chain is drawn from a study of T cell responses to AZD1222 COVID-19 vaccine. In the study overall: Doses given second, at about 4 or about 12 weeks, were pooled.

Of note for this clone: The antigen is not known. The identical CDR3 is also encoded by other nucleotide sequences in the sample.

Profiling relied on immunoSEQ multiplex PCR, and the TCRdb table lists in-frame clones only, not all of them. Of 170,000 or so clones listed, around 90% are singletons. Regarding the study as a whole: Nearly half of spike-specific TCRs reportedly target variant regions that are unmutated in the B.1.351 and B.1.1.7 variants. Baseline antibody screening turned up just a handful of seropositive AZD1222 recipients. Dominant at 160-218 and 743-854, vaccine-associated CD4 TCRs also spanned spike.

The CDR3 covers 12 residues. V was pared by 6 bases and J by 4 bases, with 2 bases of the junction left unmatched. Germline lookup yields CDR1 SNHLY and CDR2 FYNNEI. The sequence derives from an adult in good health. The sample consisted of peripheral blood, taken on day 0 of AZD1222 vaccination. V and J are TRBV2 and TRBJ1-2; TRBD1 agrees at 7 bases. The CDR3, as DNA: TGTGCCAGCAGCCGGGACAGCTATGGCTACACCTTC. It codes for CASSRDSYGYTF.